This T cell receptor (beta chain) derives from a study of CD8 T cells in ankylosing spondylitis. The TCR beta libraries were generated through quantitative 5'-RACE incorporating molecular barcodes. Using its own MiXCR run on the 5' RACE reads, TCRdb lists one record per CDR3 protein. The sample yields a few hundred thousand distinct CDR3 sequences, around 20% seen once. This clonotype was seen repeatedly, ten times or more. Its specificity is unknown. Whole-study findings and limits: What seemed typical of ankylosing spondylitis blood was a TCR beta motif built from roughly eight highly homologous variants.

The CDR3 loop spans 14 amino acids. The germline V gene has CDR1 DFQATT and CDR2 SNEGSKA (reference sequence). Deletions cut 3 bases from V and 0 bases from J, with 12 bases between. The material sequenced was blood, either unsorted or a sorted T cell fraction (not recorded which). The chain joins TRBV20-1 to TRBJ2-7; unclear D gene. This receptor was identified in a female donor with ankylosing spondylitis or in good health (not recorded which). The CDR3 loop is CSASSQDPSYEQYF. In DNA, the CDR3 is TGCAGTGCTAGTTCCCAAGATCCCTCCTACGAGCAGTACTTC.